The 27 T cell receptor beta chains below were found in one sample sequenced in a study of T-cell reconstitution after alpha-beta-depleted transplantation in children. Unique molecular identifiers featured in how the TCRbeta library was prepared. In TCRdb, the PCR reads were re-called with MiXCR into one record per CDR3 protein. The sample carries around 300,000 distinct CDR3 sequences, about a quarter recorded once. The sample consisted of PBMCs, mostly from graft donor cells, taken 180 days after TCRalphabeta/CD19-depleted stem cell transplant. The receptors were gathered from a male patient younger than 18 who had a stem cell transplant for acute lymphoblastic leukemia, so the T cells may come from the graft donor.

This sequence joins TRBV14 and TRBJ1-1; D uncertain. Germline assignment: CDR1 SGHDN and CDR2 FVKESK. Trimming removed 4 bases from V and 2 bases from J, with 8 bases in between. This CDR3 has 13 residues. This CDR3 reads CASSRRINTEAFF. The CDR3 DNA follows: TGTGCCAGCAGCCGACGGATCAACACTGAAGCTTTCTTT.

CDR3 sequence reads: CASSLDFWEGADTQYF. Here the CDR3 DNA reads TGTGCCAGCAGCTTAGATTTTTGGGAGGGAGCAGATACGCAGTATTTT. The V gene is TRBV11-1, the J gene TRBJ2-3; 7 nucleotides match TRBD2. The CDR3 contains 16 residues. The germline CDR1 and CDR2 sequences are SGHAT and FQDESV (reference sequence). The ends lost 1 base at V and 4 bases at J; junction bases unmatched: 8.

This chain uses TRBV24-1 with TRBJ1-4; D unresolved. Per germline, CDR1 KGHDR and CDR2 SFDVKD. With 4 bases removed from V and 8 bases from J, the gap between germline ends came to 16 bases. The CDR3 covers 15 residues. CDR3: CATSDPGREEEKLFF. As DNA, the CDR3 is TGTGCCACCAGTGACCCCGGGAGGGAGGAGGAAAAACTGTTTTTT.

This clonotype was observed a handful of times. V usage is TRBV5-1 and J usage is TRBJ2-7; 16 nucleotides agree with TRBD2. The CDR3 runs to 17 residues. The V segment lost 2 bases and the J segment 4 bases; nucleotides outside the gene matches: 6. Germline lookup yields CDR1 SGHRS and CDR2 YFSETQ. For the CDR3, the DNA is TGCGCCAGCAGCTTCTCCGGGACTAGCGGGAGGGCGTACGAGCAGTACTTC. This sequence encodes CASSFSGTSGRAYEQYF.

This clonotype has only a few counts. J is TRBJ1-1 and V is TRBV5-6, with D possibly matching TRBD1 (6 bases). Trimming shortened V by 0 bases and J by 1 base, and 10 bases separated the two germline ends. Germline CDR1 is SGHDT and CDR2 is YYEEEE. This CDR3 comprises 15 residues. The DNA for the CDR3 is TGTGCCAGCAGCTTGGAGGAGACAGGGAACACTGAAGCTTTCTTT. Translating gives CASSLEETGNTEAFF.

The chain joins TRBV20-1 to TRBJ2-1; 12 nucleotides align to TRBD2. Germline lookup yields CDR1 DFQATT and CDR2 SNEGSKA (reference sequence). CDR3 length: 16 residues. J was trimmed by 5 bases and V by 2 bases; bases with no gene match: 7. For the CDR3, the DNA is TGCAGTGCTAGAAGGCGACTAGCGGGAGAGCACAATGAGCAGTTCTTC. The encoded protein is CSARRRLAGEHNEQFF.

This clonotype came up a few times. The genes are TRBV5-1 and TRBJ1-4; TRBD1 agrees at 7 bases. The CDR3 runs to 14 residues. Germline CDR1 is SGHRS and CDR2 is YFSETQ. V shed 5 bases, J shed 10 bases, and the junction held 11 bases outside the gene matches. As DNA, the CDR3 is TGCGCCAGCAGTTTTGACAGGGTGTACGGAAAACTGTTTTTT. Translating it yields CASSFDRVYGKLFF.

V usage is TRBV13 and J usage is TRBJ2-2; TRBD2 agrees at 10 bases. This CDR3 contains 17 residues. The germline CDR1 and CDR2 sequences are PRHDT and FYEKMQ (reference sequence). V lost 5 bases, J lost 2 bases, and 8 bases stayed unmatched. The CDR3, as DNA: TGTGCCAGCAGCCAAGCCCTAGCGGGAGCCAACACCGGGGAGCTGTTTTTT. This codes for CASSQALAGANTGELFF.

V and J are TRBV4-1 and TRBJ2-1; the D call may be TRBD1 or TRBD2 (6 bases each). Per germline, CDR1 MGHRA and CDR2 YSYEKL. The CDR3 consists of 17 residues. V was clipped by 0 bases and J by 4 bases, with 16 bases between them. The CDR3 here is CASSQDGGRPLYNEQFF. The CDR3 DNA follows: TGCGCCAGCAGCCAAGATGGGGGGCGGCCCCTATACAATGAGCAGTTCTTC.

The table lists this clonotype with a few counts. The chain employs TRBV7-3 and TRBJ2-1; 8 bases map to TRBD2. Germline CDR1 SGHTA, CDR2 FQGTGA. The length of the CDR3 is 15 residues. V shed 6 bases, J shed 6 bases, and the junction held 10 bases outside the gene matches. This chain's CDR3 is CASSRPAGDPNEQFF. The CDR3 coding sequence is TGTGCCAGCAGTCGTCCAGCGGGAGACCCCAATGAGCAGTTCTTC.

This clonotype was seen a handful of times. CDR3 sequence reads: CASSEYMTVETQYF. The CDR3 DNA reads TGTGCCAGCAGTGAATATATGACCGTAGAGACCCAGTACTTC. The chain uses TRBV25-1 and TRBJ2-5; D is undetermined. CDR1 MGHDK and CDR2 SYGVNS come from the germline V gene. The CDR3 length is 14 residues. Trimming pared 0 bases from V and 4 bases from J, leaving 9 bases between.

V and J are TRBV29-1 and TRBJ2-7; D uncertain. From germline, CDR1 is SQVTM and CDR2 ANQGSEA. Trimming stripped 4 bases from V and 2 bases from J, with 9 bases between. This CDR3 has 12 residues. CDR3 residues: CSVGVSPYEQYF. As DNA, the CDR3 is TGCAGCGTTGGGGTCTCCCCCTACGAGCAGTACTTC.

The table lists this clonotype with a few counts. The V gene is TRBV24-1, the J gene TRBJ2-2; D may be TRBD1 or TRBD2 (6 bases each). CDR3 length: 13 amino acids. V lost 10 bases and J 6 bases, leaving 14 bases between the germline ends. The germline CDR1 and CDR2 sequences are KGHDR and SFDVKD. The chain's CDR3 is CATSSGASGELFF. The CDR3 DNA reads as TGTGCCACGAGTTCGGGGGCGTCCGGGGAGCTGTTTTTT.

The chain has TRBV18 and TRBJ1-3, with TRBD1 matching 9 bases. The CDR3 totals 15 residues. Germline V lookup: CDR1 KGHSH, CDR2 LQKENI. The junction had 1 base not matched to a gene; V was cut back by 4 bases and J by 0 bases. The CDR3 sequence is CASSRQGDSGNTIYF. CDR3 in DNA: TGTGCCAGCTCACGACAGGGGGACTCTGGAAACACCATATATTTT.

This clonotype showed up just a few times. The chain couples TRBV15 to TRBJ2-3; D gene uncertain. CDR1 is LNHNV and CDR2 is YYDKDF in the germline V gene (reference sequence). The CDR3 loop spans 12 amino acids. Trimming pared 8 bases from V and 1 base from J, leaving 7 bases between. The CDR3 DNA sequence: TGTGCCACCTACTCAGGCACAGATACGCAGTATTTT. Translation gives CATYSGTDTQYF.

This clonotype was picked up a small number of times. The chain has TRBV7-2 and TRBJ1-2; possible D gene TRBD1, 5 bases. Trimming shortened V by 10 bases and J by 3 bases, and 18 bases separated the two germline ends. From germline, CDR1 is SGHTA and CDR2 FQGNSA. The length of the CDR3 is 14 residues. The CDR3 DNA sequence: TGTGCCATCCCGAAATGGGGACCTGACTATGGCTACACCTTC. Translation gives CAIPKWGPDYGYTF.

The sample holds a few counts of this clonotype. The chain employs TRBV27 and TRBJ2-1; 11 nucleotides line up with TRBD2. CDR1 and CDR2 from the germline V gene are MNHEY and SMNVEV (reference sequence). This CDR3 is 14 amino acids long. V lost 5 bases and J lost 9; bases outside the gene matches: 6. CDR3 DNA sequence: TGTGCCAGCAGTCCACTAGCGGGAGCTGTTGAGCAGTTCTTC. Translation: CASSPLAGAVEQFF.

The chain uses TRBV15 and TRBJ1-4; D perhaps matches TRBD1 (6 bases). Between the trimmed V and J ends, which lost 3 bases and 5 bases, there was a span of 16 bases. Germline lookup yields CDR1 LNHNV and CDR2 YYDKDF (reference sequence). The CDR3 loop spans 16 amino acids. The DNA of the CDR3 is TGTGCCACCAGCAGGTTCCCAGGACAGAGAAATGAAAAACTGTTTTTT. It is translated as CATSRFPGQRNEKLFF.

This clonotype appeared once. The V call is TRBV2, the J call TRBJ2-3, with 9 bases matching TRBD2. The CDR3 extends over 19 amino acids. Losses at the gene ends were 3 bases for V and 4 bases for J; bases not matched to a gene: 17. Germline V gives CDR1 SNHLY, CDR2 FYNNEI. The CDR3 region has the DNA TGTGCCAGCAGTGATGCGCTAGCGGGACTTTGGATTTGGGCAGATACGCAGTATTTT. Translation: CASSDALAGLWIWADTQYF.

Comments on this clonotype: One junction end disagrees with the germline gene, perhaps due to a read error. The rearrangement links TRBV2 to TRBJ1-5, with D possibly being TRBD1 (5 bases). The CDR3 length is 18 residues. Germline V gene data show CDR1 as SNHLY and CDR2 as FYNNEI. DNA of the CDR3: TGTACCAGCAGCTGTTGGGGGATGGGGGTGGCGACAAATCAGCCCCAGCATTTT. Protein sequence: CTSSCWGMGVATNQPQHF.

This rearrangement joins TRBV6-4 to TRBJ1-1; TRBD1 agrees at 9 bases. The CDR3 is 13 amino acids. The germline CDR1 and CDR2 sequences are MRHNA and SNTAGT. V was pared by 9 bases and J by 6 bases, with 8 bases of the junction left unmatched. The DNA for the CDR3 is TGTGCCAGGGGGAACCGACAGGGGGCTGAAGCTTTCTTT. Amino acids: CARGNRQGAEAFF.

This clonotype was counted only a few times. The V and J genes are TRBV7-6 and TRBJ2-1; TRBD2 agrees at 14 bases. The CDR3 loop spans 17 amino acids. After removal of 5 bases from V and 4 bases from J, the junction contained 7 bases not matched to a gene. CDR1 is SGHVS and CDR2 is FNYEAQ in the germline V gene. In DNA form, the CDR3 reads TGTGCCAGCAGCCCTCGGACTAGCGGGAGGAGATACAATGAGCAGTTCTTC. Amino acids: CASSPRTSGRRYNEQFF. Variable domain in full (rest from reference TRBV7-6 and TRBJ2-1): GAGVSQSPRYKVTKRGQDVALRCDPISGHVSLYWYRQALGQGPEFLTYFNYEAQQDKSGLPNDRFSAERPEGSISTLTIQRTEQRDSAMYRCASSPRTSGRRYNEQFFGPGTRLTVL.

In its sample, this clonotype was seen a few times. The V gene is TRBV27, the J gene TRBJ2-1, with no clear D. V gave up 3 bases and J gave up 12 bases, with 24 bases separating them. Per the germline V gene, CDR1 is MNHEY and CDR2 is SMNVEV (reference sequence). The CDR3 sequence is 16 residues long. CDR3 region: CASSFNLNSLGRGQFF. In nucleotides, the CDR3 is TGTGCCAGCAGTTTTAATCTGAACAGCCTCGGTAGAGGGCAGTTCTTC.

This clonotype was picked up a small number of times. The chain is built from TRBV5-1 and TRBJ1-1; weak D call: TRBD1 (5 bases). Germline CDR1 and CDR2: SGHRS and YFSETQ. The CDR3 consists of 13 residues. Trimming stripped 4 bases from V and 1 base from J, with 8 bases between. The CDR3 DNA sequence: TGCGCCAGCAGCAAGACAGAGAACACTGAAGCTTTCTTT. Translation: CASSKTENTEAFF.

The chain links TRBV7-2 to TRBJ2-4; no definite D call. Per the germline V gene, CDR1 is SGHTA and CDR2 is FQGNSA. The CDR3 contains 14 residues. Trimming removed 3 bases at V and 0 bases at J, with 6 bases between. CDR3 in amino acids: CASSFFAAKNIQYF. The CDR3 DNA reads TGTGCCAGCAGCTTTTTCGCAGCCAAAAACATTCAGTACTTC.

This clonotype was observed a few times. The chain links TRBV5-1 to TRBJ2-1, with 10 positions matching TRBD2. Germline V CDR1 and CDR2: SGHRS, YFSETQ. This CDR3 contains 15 residues. Germline trimming cut 4 bases from V and 5 bases from J; bases unmatched to any gene: 6. The CDR3 reads CASSPGTSVDNEQFF. The CDR3 DNA reads as TGCGCCAGCAGCCCCGGGACTAGCGTTGACAATGAGCAGTTCTTC. Filled out from reference TRBV5-1 and TRBJ2-1, the complete variable domain reads KAGVTQTPRYLIKTRGQQVTLSCSPISGHRSVSWYQQTPGQGLQFLFEYFSETQRNKGNFPGRFSGRQFSNSRSEMNVSTLELGDSALYLCASSPGTSVDNEQFFGPGTRLTVL.

This clonotype was recorded at least ten times. V usage is TRBV24-1 and J usage is TRBJ2-1, with TRBD2 identical over 8 bases. CDR1 is KGHDR, CDR2 SFDVKD, per germline. The CDR3 consists of 15 residues. V was clipped by 3 bases and J by 6 bases; unmatched bases: 6. CDR3: CATSDGGLGTNEQFF. DNA for the CDR3: TGTGCCACCAGTGATGGGGGACTAGGAACCAATGAGCAGTTCTTC.